This TCR beta chain was obtained from a study of T cell clonotyping in hematopoietic cell transplantation. Study-level points and caveats: Without cell sorting, CD4 versus CD8 contributions remain unresolved.

Sequenced by immunoSEQ multiplex PCR; TCRdb stores in-frame clones only, minus some. In the table there are roughly 3,500 clones, roughly 85% of which are singletons. Recipient blood drawn about 28 days pretransplant and days 30, 100, 180 after. The CDR3 runs 12 residues. The germline CDR1 and CDR2 sequences are MNHNY and SVGAGI (reference sequence). V was shortened by 5 bases and J by 3 bases, with 8 bases between the two germline ends. This clone turned up a few times. Antigen: not known. This sample comprised peripheral blood mononuclear cells, obtained at the time of graft-versus-host disease after allogeneic stem cell transplant. This clonotype was obtained from a female patient aged 45-60 years who had an allogeneic stem cell transplant from an unrelated donor, so the T cells may come from the graft donor. Some clones in this sample may be carry-over from other donors' samples. This sequence joins TRBV6-6 and TRBJ2-7, with D uncertain. DNA of the CDR3: TGTGCCAGCAGTGCTGGGATCTACGAGCAGTACTTC. It translates to CASSAGIYEQYF.